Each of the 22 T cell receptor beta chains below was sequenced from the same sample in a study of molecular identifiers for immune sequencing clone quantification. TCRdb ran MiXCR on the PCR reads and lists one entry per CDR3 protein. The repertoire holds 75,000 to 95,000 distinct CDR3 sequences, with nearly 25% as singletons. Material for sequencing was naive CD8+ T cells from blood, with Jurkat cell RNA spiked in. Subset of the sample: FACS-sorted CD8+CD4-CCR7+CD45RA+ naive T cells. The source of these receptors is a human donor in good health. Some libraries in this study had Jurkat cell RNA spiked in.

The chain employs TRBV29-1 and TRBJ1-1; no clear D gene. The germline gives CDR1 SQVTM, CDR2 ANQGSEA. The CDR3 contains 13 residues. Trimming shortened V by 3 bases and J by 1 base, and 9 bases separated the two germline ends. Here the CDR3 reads CSVEVSSNTEAFF. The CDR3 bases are TGCAGCGTTGAGGTGTCGTCGAACACTGAAGCTTTCTTT.

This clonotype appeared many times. CDR3 amino acids: CSVLGDSEAKNIQYF. As DNA, the CDR3 is TGCAGCGTTCTCGGTGACAGCGAGGCCAAAAACATTCAGTACTTC. This rearrangement joins TRBV29-1 to TRBJ2-4, with D possibly TRBD1 on 5 matching bases. This CDR3 spans 15 amino acids. V shed 5 bases and J shed 1 base, with 15 bases lying between them. In germline, CDR1 is SQVTM, CDR2 ANQGSEA.

The CDR3 DNA is TGCGCCAGCAGCCAGCTGCATGGTCGCTACAACGATGAGCAGTTCTTC. Amino acid sequence: CASSQLHGRYNDEQFF. This rearrangement joins TRBV4-1 to TRBJ2-1; D uncertain. Per germline, CDR1 MGHRA and CDR2 YSYEKL. The CDR3 length is 16 residues. V dropped 3 bases and J dropped 8 bases, with 20 bases sitting between them.

Here the CDR3 DNA reads TGTGCCAGCAGCGTAGGCACGATGAGGGCTTTCTTT. Encoded protein: CASSVGTMRAFF. The rearrangement uses TRBV6-6 and TRBJ1-1; D call uncertain. CDR1 MNHNY and CDR2 SVGAGI come from the germline V gene (reference sequence). The CDR3 is made up of 12 amino acids. Trimming removed 6 bases at V and 11 bases at J, with 16 bases between.

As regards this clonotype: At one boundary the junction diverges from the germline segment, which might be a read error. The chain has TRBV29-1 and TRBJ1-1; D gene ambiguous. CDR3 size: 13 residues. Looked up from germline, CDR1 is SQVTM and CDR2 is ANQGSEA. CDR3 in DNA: TGCAGCGTTGCGCCGGAGATGAACACTGAGGCTTTCTTT. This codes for CSVAPEMNTEAFF.

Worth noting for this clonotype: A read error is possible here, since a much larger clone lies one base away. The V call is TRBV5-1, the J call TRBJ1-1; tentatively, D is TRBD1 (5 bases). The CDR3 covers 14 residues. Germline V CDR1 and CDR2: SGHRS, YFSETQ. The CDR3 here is CASSLTITGTEVFF. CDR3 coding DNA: TGCGCCAGCAGCTTGACAATAACGGGGACTGAAGTTTTCTTT.

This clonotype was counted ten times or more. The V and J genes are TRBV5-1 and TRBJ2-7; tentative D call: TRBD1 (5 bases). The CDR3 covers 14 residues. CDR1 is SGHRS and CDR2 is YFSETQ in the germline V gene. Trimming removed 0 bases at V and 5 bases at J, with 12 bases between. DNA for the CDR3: TGCGCCAGCAGCTTGGGACAGCCTAGGGACGAGCAGTACTTC. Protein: CASSLGQPRDEQYF.

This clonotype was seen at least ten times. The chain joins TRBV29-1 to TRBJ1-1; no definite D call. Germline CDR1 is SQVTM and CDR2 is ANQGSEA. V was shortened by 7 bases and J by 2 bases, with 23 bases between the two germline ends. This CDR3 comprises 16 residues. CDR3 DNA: TGCAGCGACGGGGTTGAAGAGGACGGATACAACACTGAAGCTTTCTTT. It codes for CSDGVEEDGYNTEAFF.

The CDR3 bases are TGTGCCAGTAGTAGAGGGACCGCTGAAGCTTTCTTT. It specifies CASSRGTAEAFF. V is TRBV19 and J is TRBJ1-1; D possibly corresponds to TRBD1 (5 bases). This CDR3 comprises 12 residues. V shed 4 bases and J shed 6 bases, with 9 bases lying between them. Germline V gene sequence: CDR1 LNHDA, CDR2 SQIVND (reference sequence).

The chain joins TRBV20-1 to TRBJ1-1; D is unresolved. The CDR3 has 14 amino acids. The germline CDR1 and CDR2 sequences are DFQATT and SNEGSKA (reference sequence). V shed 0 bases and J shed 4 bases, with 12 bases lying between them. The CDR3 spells CSARDGGFVTEAFF. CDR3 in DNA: TGCAGTGCTAGAGATGGAGGGTTTGTCACTGAAGCTTTCTTT.

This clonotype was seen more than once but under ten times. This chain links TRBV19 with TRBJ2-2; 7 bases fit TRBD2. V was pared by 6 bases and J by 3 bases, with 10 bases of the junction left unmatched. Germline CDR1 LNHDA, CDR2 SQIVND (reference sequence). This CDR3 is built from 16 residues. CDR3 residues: CASRAEAGLYTGELFF. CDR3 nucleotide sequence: TGTGCCAGTAGAGCAGAAGCGGGACTGTACACCGGGGAGCTGTTTTTT.

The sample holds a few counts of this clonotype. The CDR3, as DNA: TGCAGCGTTGTGGCCGGGACCGGGGAGCTGTTTTTT. This gives the protein CSVVAGTGELFF. V usage is TRBV29-1 and J usage is TRBJ2-2; D remains unclear. The ends were cut back, 4 bases at V and 5 bases at J, with 8 bases in the middle. CDR1 and CDR2 from the germline V gene are SQVTM and ANQGSEA. The CDR3 totals 12 residues.

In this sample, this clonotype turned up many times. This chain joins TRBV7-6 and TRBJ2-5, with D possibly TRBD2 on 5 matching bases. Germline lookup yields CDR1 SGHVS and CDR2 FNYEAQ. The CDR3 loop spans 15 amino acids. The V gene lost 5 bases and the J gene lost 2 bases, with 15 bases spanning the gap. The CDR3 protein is CASSTRVLVQETQYF. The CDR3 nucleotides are TGTGCCAGCAGCACCCGGGTACTAGTTCAAGAGACCCAGTACTTC.

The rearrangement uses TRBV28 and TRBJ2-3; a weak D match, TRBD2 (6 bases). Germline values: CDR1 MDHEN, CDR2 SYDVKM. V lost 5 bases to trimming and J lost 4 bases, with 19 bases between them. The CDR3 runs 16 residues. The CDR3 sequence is CASSPRVGGFPDTQYF. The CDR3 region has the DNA TGTGCCAGCAGTCCCAGGGTTGGGGGGTTTCCAGATACGCAGTATTTT.

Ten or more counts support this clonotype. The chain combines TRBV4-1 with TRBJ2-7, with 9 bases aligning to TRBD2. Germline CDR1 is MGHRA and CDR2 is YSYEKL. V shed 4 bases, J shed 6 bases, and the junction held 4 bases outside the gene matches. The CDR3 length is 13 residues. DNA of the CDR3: TGCGCCAGCAGCCGCGGACTAGCGTTCGAGCAGTACTTC. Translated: CASSRGLAFEQYF.

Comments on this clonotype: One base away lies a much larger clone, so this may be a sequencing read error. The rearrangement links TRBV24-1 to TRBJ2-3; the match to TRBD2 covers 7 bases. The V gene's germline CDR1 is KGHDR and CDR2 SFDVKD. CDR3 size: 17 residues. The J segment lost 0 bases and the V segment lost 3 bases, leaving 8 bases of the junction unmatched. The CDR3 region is CATSDTRAGTSTDTQYF. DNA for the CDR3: TGTGCCACCAGTGATACCAGAGCGGGGACTAGCACAGATACGCAGTATTTT.

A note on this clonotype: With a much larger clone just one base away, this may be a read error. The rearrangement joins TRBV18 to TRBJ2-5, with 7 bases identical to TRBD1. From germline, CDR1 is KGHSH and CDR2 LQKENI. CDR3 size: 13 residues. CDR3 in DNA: TGTGCCAGCTCAAAAGACAGGGAAGAGACCCAGTGCTTC. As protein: CASSKDREETQCF.

DNA for the CDR3: TGCGCCAGCACGAGGTTTGAGACGGAAAACACCGGGGAGCTGTTTTTT. Residues: CASTRFETENTGELFF. The rearrangement uses TRBV5-1 and TRBJ2-2; no reliable D call. V dropped 6 bases and J dropped 2 bases, with 17 bases sitting between them. The germline gives CDR1 SGHRS, CDR2 YFSETQ. The CDR3 contains 16 residues.

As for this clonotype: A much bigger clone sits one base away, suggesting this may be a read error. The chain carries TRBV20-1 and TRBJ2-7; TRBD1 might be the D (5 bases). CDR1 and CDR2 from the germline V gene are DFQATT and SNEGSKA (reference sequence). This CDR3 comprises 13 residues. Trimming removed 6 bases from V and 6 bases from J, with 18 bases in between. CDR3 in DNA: TGCAGTGCCGTGACGTGGGGCCCTCCCGAGCAGTACTTC. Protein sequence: CSAVTWGPPEQYF.

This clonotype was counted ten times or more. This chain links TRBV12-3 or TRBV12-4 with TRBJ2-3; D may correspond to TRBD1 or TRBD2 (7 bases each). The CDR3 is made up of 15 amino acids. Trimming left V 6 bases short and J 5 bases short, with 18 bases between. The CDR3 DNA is TGTGCCAGCAGCCCCCAGGGGGGGGTTTTAGATACGCAGTATTTT. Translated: CASSPQGGVLDTQYF.

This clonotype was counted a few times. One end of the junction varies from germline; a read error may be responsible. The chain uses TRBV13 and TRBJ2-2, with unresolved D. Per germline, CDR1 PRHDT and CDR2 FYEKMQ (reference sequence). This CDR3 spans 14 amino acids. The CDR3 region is CASSLGWNSGELFF. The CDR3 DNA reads TGTGCCAGCAGCTTGGGTTGGAACTCCGGGGAGCTGTTTTTT. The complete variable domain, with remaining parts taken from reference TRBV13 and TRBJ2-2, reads AAGVIQSPRHLIKEKRETATLKCYPIPRHDTVYWYQQGPGQDPQFLISFYEKMQSDKGSIPDRFSAQQFSDYHSELNMSSLELGDSALYFCASSLGWNSGELFFGEGSRLTVL.

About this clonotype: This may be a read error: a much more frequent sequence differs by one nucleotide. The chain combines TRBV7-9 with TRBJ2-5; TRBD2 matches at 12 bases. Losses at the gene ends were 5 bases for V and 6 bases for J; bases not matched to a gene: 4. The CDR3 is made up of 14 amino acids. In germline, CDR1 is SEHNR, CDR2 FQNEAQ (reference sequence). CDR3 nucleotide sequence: TGTGCCAGCAGCCTGACTAGCGGGAGTCAGACCCAGTACTTC. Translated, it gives CASSLTSGSQTQYF.